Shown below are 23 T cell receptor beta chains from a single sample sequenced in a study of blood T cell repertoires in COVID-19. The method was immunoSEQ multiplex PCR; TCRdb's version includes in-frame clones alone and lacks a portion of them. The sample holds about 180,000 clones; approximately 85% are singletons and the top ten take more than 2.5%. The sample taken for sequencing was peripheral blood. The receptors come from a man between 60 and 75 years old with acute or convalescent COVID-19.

CDR3 amino acids: CAWSFGGLGYTF. The CDR3 nucleotides read TGTGCCTGGAGTTTCGGGGGGCTCGGCTACACCTTC. This chain uses TRBV30 with TRBJ1-2, with D perhaps matching TRBD1 (6 bases). The CDR3 spans 12 residues. CDR1 is GTSNPN and CDR2 is SVGIG in the germline V gene (reference sequence). V was cut by 2 bases and J by 8 bases, with 12 bases left in between.

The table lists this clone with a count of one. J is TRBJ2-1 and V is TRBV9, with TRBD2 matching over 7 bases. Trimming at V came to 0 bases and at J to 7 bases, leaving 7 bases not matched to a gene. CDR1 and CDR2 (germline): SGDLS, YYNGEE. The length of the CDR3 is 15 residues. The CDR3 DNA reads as TGTGCCAGCAGCGTAGAACCGGGAGCGGGGAATGAGCAGTTCTTC. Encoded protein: CASSVEPGAGNEQFF.

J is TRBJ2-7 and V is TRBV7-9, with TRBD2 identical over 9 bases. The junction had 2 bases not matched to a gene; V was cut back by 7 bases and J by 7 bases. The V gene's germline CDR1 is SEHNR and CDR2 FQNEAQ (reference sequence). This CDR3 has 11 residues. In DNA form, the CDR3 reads TGTGCCAGCACTAGCGGGACAGAGCAGTACTTC. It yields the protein CASTSGTEQYF.

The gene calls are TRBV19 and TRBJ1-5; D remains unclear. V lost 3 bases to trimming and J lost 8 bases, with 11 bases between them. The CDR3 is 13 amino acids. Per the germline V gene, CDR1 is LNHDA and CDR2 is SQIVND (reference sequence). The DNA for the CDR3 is TGTGCCAGTAGTATCCGTAGGCAGGAGCCCCAGCATTTT. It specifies CASSIRRQEPQHF.

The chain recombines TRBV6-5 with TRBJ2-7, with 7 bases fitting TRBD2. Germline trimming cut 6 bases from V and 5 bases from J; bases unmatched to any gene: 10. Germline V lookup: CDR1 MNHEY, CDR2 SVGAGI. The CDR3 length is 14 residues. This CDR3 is CASSPPGGSHEQYF. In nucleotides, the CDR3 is TGTGCCAGCAGCCCCCCCGGCGGGAGCCACGAGCAGTACTTC.

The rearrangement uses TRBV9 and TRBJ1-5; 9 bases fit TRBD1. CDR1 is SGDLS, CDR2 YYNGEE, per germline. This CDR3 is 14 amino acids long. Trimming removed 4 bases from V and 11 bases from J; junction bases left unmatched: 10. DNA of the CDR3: TGTGCCAGCAGCCCGACAGGGGGTCTACAGACCCAGCATTTT. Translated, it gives CASSPTGGLQTQHF.

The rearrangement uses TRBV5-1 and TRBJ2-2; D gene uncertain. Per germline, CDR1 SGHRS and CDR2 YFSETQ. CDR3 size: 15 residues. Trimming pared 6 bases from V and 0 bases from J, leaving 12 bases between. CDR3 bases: TGCGCCAGCACCCCGCGTGGTGCGAACACCGGGGAGCTGTTTTTT. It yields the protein CASTPRGANTGELFF.

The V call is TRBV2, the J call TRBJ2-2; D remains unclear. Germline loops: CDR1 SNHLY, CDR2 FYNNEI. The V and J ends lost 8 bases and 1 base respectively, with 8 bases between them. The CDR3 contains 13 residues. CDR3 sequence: CASGTVNTGELFF. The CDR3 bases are TGTGCCAGCGGAACAGTGAACACCGGGGAGCTGTTTTTT.

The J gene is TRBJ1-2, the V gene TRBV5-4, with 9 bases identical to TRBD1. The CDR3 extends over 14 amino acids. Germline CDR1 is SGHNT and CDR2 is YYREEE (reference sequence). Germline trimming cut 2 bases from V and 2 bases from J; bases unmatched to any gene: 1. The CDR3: CASSFDRGNYGYTF. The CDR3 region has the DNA TGTGCCAGCAGCTTTGACAGGGGGAACTATGGCTACACCTTC.

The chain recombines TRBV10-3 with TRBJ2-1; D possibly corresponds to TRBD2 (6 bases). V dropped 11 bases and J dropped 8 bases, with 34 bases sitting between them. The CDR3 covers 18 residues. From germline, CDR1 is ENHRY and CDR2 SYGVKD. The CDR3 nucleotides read TGTGCCCCGGGTCAGCCCCAATGGGGGGAGTATCTCAGCGATGAGCAGTTCTTC. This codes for CAPGQPQWGEYLSDEQFF.

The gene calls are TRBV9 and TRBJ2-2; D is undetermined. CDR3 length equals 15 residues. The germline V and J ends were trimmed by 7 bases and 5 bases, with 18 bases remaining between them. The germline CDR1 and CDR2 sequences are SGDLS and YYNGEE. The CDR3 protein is CASGPRPRNTGELFF. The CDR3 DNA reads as TGTGCCAGCGGGCCCCGACCCCGAAATACCGGGGAGCTGTTTTTT. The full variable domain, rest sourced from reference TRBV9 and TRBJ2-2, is DSGVTQTPKHLITATGQRVTLRCSPRSGDLSVYWYQQSLDQGLQFLIQYYNGEERAKGNILERFSAQQFPDLHSELNLSSLELGDSALYFCASGPRPRNTGELFFGEGSRLTVL.

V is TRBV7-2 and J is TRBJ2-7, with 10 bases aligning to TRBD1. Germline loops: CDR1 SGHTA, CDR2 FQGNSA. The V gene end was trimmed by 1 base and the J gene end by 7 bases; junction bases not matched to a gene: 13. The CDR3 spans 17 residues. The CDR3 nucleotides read TGTGCCAGCAGCTTAGGGGACAGGGGTTTACTTTACGGAGAGCAGTACTTC. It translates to CASSLGDRGLLYGEQYF.

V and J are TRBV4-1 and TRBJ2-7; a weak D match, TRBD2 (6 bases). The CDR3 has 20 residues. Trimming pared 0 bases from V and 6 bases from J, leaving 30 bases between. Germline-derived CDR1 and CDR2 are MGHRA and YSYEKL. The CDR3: CASSQEAGRLLTSRPGEQYF. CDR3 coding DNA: TGCGCCAGCAGCCAAGAAGCTGGTCGGCTGCTGACTAGTAGACCCGGCGAGCAGTACTTC.

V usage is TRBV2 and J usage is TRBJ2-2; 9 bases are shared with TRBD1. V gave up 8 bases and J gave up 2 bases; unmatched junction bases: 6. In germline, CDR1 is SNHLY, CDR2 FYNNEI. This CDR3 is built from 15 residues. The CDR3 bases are TGTGCCAGCGACAGGGGGGGAAAAAACACCGGGGAGCTGTTTTTT. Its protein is CASDRGGKNTGELFF.

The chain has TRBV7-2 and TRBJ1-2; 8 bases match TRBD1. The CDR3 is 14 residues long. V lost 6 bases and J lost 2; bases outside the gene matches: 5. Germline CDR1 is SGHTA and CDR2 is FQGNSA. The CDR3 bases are TGTGCCAGCAGTGATCAGGGGGCCAACTATGGCTACACCTTC. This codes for CASSDQGANYGYTF.

The CDR3 nucleotides read TGCAGCGTCGGGGAGGGGAGCGCCGGAAACACCATATATTTT. This gives the protein CSVGEGSAGNTIYF. V and J are TRBV29-1 and TRBJ1-3, with D tentatively TRBD1 (5 bases). This CDR3 comprises 14 residues. Germline assignment: CDR1 SQVTM and CDR2 ANQGSEA. The germline V and J ends were trimmed by 6 bases and 4 bases, with 16 bases remaining between them.

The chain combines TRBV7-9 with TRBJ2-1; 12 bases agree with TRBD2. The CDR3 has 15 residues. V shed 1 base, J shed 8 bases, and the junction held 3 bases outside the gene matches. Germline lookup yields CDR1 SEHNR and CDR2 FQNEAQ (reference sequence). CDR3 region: CASSLGLAGGDEQFF. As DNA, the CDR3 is TGTGCCAGCAGCTTAGGGCTAGCGGGAGGGGATGAGCAGTTCTTC.

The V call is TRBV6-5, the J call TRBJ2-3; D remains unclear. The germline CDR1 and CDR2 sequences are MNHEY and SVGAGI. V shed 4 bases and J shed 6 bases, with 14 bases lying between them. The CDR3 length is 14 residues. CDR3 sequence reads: CASSWSGPLDTQYF. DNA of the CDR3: TGTGCCAGCAGTTGGTCTGGCCCTCTGGATACGCAGTATTTT.

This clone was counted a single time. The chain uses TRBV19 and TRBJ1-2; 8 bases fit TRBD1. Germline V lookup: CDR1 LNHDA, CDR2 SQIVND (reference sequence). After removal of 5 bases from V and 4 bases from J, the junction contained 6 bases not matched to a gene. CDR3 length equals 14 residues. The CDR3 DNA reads TGTGCCAGTAGTCCTACAGGGGGTAGCTATGGCTACACCTTC. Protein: CASSPTGGSYGYTF.

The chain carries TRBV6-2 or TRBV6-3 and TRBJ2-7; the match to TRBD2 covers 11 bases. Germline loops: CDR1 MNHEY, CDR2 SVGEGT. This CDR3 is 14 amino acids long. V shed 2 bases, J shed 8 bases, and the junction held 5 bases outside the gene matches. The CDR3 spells CASSYGASGRKQYF. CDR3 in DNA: TGTGCCAGCAGTTACGGAGCTAGCGGGAGGAAGCAGTACTTC.

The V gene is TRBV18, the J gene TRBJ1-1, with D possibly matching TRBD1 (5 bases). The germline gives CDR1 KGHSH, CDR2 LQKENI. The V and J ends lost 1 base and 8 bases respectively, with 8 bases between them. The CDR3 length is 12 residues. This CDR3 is CASSPRTLEAFF. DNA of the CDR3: TGTGCCAGCTCACCACGGACACTCGAAGCTTTCTTT.

The CDR3 region is CASTSGRATDTQYF. The DNA for the CDR3 is TGTGCCAGCACCTCCGGCAGGGCCACAGATACGCAGTATTTT. V usage is TRBV28 and J usage is TRBJ2-3; D might be TRBD1 (5 bases). Germline V CDR1 and CDR2: MDHEN, SYDVKM. The V and J ends lost 7 bases and 2 bases respectively, with 13 bases between them. This CDR3 spans 14 amino acids.

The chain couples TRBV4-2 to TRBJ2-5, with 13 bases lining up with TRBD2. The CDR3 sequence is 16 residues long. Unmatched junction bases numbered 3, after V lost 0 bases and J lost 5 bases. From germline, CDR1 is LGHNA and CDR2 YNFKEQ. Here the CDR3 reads CASSQELAGGGETQYF. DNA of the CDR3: TGTGCCAGCAGCCAAGAACTAGCGGGAGGGGGTGAGACCCAGTACTTC.